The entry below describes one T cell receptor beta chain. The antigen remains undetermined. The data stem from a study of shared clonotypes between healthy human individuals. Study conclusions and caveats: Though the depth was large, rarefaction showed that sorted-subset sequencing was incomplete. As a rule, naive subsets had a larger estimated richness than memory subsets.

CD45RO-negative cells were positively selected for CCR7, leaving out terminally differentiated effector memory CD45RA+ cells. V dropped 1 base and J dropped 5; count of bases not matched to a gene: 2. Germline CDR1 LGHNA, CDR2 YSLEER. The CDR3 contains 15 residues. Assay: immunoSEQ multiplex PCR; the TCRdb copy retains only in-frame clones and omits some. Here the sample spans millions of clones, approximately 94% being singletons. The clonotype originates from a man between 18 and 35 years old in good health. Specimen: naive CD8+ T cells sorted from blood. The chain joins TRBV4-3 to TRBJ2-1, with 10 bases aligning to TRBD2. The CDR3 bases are TGCGCCAGCAGCCAAGCCCTAGCGGGAGACAATGAGCAGTTCTTC. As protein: CASSQALAGDNEQFF.